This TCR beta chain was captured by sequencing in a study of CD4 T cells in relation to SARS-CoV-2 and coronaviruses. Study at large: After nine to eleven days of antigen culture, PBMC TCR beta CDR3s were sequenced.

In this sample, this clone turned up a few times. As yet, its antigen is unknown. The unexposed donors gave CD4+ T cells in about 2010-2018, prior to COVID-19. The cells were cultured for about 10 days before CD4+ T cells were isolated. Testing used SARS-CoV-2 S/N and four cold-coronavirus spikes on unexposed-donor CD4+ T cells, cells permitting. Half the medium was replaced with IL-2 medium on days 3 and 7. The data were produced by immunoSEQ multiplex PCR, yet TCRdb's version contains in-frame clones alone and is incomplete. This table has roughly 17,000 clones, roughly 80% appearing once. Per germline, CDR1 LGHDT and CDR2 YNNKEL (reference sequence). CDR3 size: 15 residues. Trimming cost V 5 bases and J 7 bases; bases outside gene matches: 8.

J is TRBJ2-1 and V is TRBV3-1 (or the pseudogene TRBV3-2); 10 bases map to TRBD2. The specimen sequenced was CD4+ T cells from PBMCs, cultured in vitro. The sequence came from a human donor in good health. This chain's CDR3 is CASSLASGSSNEQFF. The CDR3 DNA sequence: TGTGCCAGCAGCTTGGCTAGCGGGAGTAGTAATGAGCAGTTCTTC.